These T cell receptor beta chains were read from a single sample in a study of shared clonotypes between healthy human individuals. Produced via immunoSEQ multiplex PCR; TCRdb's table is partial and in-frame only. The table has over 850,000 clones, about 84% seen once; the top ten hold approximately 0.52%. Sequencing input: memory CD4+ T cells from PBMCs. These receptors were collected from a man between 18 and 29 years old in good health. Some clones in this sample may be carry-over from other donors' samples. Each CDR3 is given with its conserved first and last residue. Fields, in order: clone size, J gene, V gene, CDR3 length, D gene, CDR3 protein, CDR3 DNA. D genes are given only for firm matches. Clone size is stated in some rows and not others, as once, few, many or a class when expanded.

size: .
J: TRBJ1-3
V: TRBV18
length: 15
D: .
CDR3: CASSPQRRSGNTIYF
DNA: TGTGCCAGCTCACCACAGAGGAGGTCCGGAAACACCATATATTTT

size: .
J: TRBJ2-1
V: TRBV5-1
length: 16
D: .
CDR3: CASSLVGGSPYNEQFF
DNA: TGCGCCAGCAGCTTGGTCGGGGGCTCCCCCTACAATGAGCAGTTCTTC

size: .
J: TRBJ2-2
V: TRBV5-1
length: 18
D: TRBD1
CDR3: CASSSSRDRVGGTGELFF
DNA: TGCGCCAGCAGCTCGTCCCGGGACAGGGTTGGGGGCACCGGGGAGCTGTTTTTT

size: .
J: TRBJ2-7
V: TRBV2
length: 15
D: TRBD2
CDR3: CASREHSGGSYEQYF
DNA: TGTGCCAGCAGGGAACATAGCGGGGGCTCCTACGAGCAGTACTTC

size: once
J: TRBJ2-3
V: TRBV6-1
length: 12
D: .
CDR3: CASRPGSDTQYF
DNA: TGTGCCAGCCGCCCGGGATCAGATACGCAGTATTTT

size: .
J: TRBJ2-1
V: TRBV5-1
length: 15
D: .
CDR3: CASSLRTQGDNEQFF
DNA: TGCGCCAGCAGCCTTAGGACCCAAGGGGACAATGAGCAGTTCTTC

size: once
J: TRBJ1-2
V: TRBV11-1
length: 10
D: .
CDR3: CASSLRGYTF
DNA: TGTGCCAGCAGCTTACGCGGCTACACCTTC

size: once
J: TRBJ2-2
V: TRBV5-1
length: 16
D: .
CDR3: CASSLVAHANTGELFF
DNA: TGCGCCAGCAGCTTGGTTGCGCACGCGAACACCGGGGAGCTGTTTTTT

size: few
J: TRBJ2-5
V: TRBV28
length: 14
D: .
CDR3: CASSPRQVQETQYF
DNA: TGTGCCAGCAGTCCCAGACAGGTTCAAGAGACCCAGTACTTC

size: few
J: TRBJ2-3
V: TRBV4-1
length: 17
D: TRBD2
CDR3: CASSRKGLAGSTDTQYF
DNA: TGCGCCAGCAGCCGGAAAGGGTTAGCGGGGAGCACAGATACGCAGTATTTT

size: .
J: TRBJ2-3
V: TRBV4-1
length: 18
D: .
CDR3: CASSQDGGGPTSTDTQYF
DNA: TGCGCCAGCAGCCAAGATGGGGGAGGCCCAACCTCCACAGATACGCAGTATTTT

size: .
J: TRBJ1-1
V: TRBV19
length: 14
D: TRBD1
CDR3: CASSRDRVLTEAFF
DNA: TGTGCCAGTAGTAGGGACAGGGTCCTCACTGAAGCTTTCTTT

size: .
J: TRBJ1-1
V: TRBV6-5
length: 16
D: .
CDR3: CASSYSQRTLHTEAFF
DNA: TGTGCCAGCAGTTATTCTCAGCGGACCCTCCACACTGAAGCTTTCTTT

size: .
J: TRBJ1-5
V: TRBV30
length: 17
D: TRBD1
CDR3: CAWSTDKGTVPNQPQHF
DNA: TGTGCCTGGAGTACCGATAAGGGGACAGTACCGAATCAGCCCCAGCATTTT

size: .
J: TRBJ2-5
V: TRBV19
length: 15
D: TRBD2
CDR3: CASSGRTSGRETQYF
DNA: TGTGCCAGTAGTGGTCGTACTAGCGGGAGAGAGACCCAGTACTTC

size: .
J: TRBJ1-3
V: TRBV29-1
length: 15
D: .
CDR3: CSVATDVTSGNTIYF
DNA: TGCAGCGTCGCCACCGACGTTACCTCTGGAAACACCATATATTTT

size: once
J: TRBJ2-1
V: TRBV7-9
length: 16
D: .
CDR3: CASSLERVGLYNEQFF
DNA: TGTGCCAGCAGCTTAGAGAGGGTTGGTCTTTACAATGAGCAGTTCTTC

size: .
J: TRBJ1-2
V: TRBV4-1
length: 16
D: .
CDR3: CASSQELAGQTYGYTF
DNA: TGCGCCAGCAGCCAAGAATTGGCAGGGCAAACCTATGGCTACACCTTC

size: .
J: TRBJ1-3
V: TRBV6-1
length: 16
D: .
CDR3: CASSERWGISGNTIYF
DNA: TGTGCCAGCAGTGAAAGATGGGGAATCTCTGGAAACACCATATATTTT

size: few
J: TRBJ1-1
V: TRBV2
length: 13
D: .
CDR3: CASLYQGGTEAFF
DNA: TGTGCCAGCCTTTACCAAGGAGGCACTGAAGCTTTCTTT

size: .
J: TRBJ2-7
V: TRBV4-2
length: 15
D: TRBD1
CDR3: CASSRQGTISYEQYF
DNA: TGTGCCAGCAGCCGACAGGGGACCATCTCCTACGAGCAGTACTTC

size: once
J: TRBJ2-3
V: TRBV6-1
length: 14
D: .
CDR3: CASSEALFGDTQYF
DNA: TGTGCCAGCAGTGAAGCGCTCTTTGGGGATACGCAGTATTTT

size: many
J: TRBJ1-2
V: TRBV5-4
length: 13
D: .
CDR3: CASSLDRVQGYTF
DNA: TGTGCCAGCAGCTTGGATAGGGTCCAGGGCTACACCTTC

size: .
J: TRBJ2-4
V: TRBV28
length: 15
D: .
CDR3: CASSPGGSGKNIQYF
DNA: TGTGCCAGCAGTCCTGGGGGATCGGGCAAAAACATTCAGTACTTC

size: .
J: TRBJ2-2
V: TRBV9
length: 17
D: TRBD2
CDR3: CASSVDWTSGTTGELFF
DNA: TGTGCCAGCAGCGTAGATTGGACTAGCGGTACAACCGGGGAGCTGTTTTTT

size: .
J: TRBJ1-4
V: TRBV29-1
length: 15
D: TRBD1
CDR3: CSVGIPGQGGEKLFF
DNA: TGCAGCGTTGGGATTCCAGGACAGGGGGGTGAAAAACTGTTTTTT

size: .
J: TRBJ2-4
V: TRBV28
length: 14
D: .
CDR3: CASRSDTSGNIQYF
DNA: TGTGCCAGCAGGTCTGACACTTCGGGAAACATTCAGTACTTC

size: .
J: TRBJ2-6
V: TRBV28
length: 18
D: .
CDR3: CASTRGRIRDSGANVLTF
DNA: TGTGCCAGCACGCGGGGCCGGATCAGAGACTCTGGGGCCAACGTCCTGACTTTC